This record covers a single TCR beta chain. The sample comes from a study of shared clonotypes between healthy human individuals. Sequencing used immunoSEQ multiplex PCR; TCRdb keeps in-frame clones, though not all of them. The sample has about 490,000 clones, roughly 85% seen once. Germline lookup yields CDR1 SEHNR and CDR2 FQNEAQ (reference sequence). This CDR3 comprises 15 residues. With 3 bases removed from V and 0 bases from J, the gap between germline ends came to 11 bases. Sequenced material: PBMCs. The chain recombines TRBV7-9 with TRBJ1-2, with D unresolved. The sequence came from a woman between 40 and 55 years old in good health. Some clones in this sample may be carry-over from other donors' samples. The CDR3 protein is CASSLVVGANYGYTF. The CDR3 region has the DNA TGTGCCAGCAGCTTGGTCGTGGGAGCTAACTATGGCTACACCTTC.